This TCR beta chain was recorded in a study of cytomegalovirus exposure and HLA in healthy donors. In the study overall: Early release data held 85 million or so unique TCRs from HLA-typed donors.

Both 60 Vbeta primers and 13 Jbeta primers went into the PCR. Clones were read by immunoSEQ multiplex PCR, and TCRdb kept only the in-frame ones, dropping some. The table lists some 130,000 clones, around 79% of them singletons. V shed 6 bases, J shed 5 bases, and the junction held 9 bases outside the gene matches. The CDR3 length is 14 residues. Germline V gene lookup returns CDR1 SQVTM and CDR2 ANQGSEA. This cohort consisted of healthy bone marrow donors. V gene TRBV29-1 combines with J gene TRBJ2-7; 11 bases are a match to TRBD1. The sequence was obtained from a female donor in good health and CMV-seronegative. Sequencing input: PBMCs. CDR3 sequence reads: CSVRRDRGWNEQYF. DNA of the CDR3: TGCAGCGTGCGTAGGGACAGGGGGTGGAACGAGCAGTACTTC.